Below, 18 T cell receptor beta chains from the same sample are listed, as sequenced in a study of CD39 and CD103 CD8 tumor-infiltrating T cells (dated by TCRdb to the late 2010s). The library was generated by the immunoSEQ multiplex PCR assay. TCRdb holds this immuneACCESS table with in-frame rearrangements only. Some clones are missing; in checked studies, unresolved V genes explain under half, and the rest has no known cause. For this sample there are roughly 15,000 clones; over 80% appear just once. The top ten hold more than 3.5% of the sample. The sample was CD8+ T cells sorted from blood. Sample cell subset or site, as interpreted from the label and publication: total memory CD8 T cells (CD45RA-CCR7+/-) from blood or uninvolved lymph node. All receptors derive from a human donor with head and neck squamous cell carcinoma.

This rearrangement joins TRBV5-5 to TRBJ1-1; D not resolved. The CDR3 runs 12 residues. The germline V gene encodes CDR1 SGHKS and CDR2 YYEKEE (reference sequence). The V end lost 3 bases, the J end lost 3 bases, and 6 bases lay between the germline ends. CDR3 loop: CASSSQDTEAFF. The CDR3 region has the DNA TGTGCCAGCAGCTCTCAAGACACTGAAGCTTTCTTT.

This chain links TRBV7-6 with TRBJ2-1; 13 bases are a match to TRBD2. The germline V gene has CDR1 SGHVS and CDR2 FNYEAQ. The CDR3 length is 15 residues. V was clipped by 6 bases and J by 8 bases; unmatched bases: 7. CDR3 region: CASSPGLAGWDEQFF. In DNA, the CDR3 is TGTGCCAGCAGTCCGGGACTAGCGGGGTGGGATGAGCAGTTCTTC.

The chain employs TRBV6-6 and TRBJ1-2; TRBD1 agrees at 7 bases. Germline loops: CDR1 MNHNY, CDR2 SVGAGI (reference sequence). The V segment lost 0 bases and the J segment 5 bases; nucleotides outside the gene matches: 9. This CDR3 spans 16 amino acids. This chain's CDR3 is CASSYSGDSTSYGYTF. The DNA for the CDR3 is TGTGCCAGCAGTTACTCGGGGGACAGTACCTCATATGGCTACACCTTC.

The chain recombines TRBV27 with TRBJ1-6; TRBD1 agrees at 7 bases. The CDR3 sequence is 14 residues long. Germline V lookup: CDR1 MNHEY, CDR2 SMNVEV (reference sequence). Trimming removed 7 bases from V and 6 bases from J; junction bases left unmatched: 6. Here the CDR3 DNA reads TGTGCCAGCACCGAACAGGGGCTTAATTCACCCCTCCACTTT. Protein: CASTEQGLNSPLHF.

This clone came up a few times. The J gene is TRBJ2-7, the V gene TRBV4-1; possible D gene TRBD2, 5 bases. Germline V gene data show CDR1 as MGHRA and CDR2 as YSYEKL. The CDR3 sequence is 14 residues long. V was clipped by 2 bases and J by 3 bases, with 11 bases between them. The CDR3, as DNA: TGCGCCAGCAGCCAACCCACCGAGGGCTACGAGCAGTACTTC. Translating gives CASSQPTEGYEQYF.

The gene calls are TRBV14 and TRBJ2-7, with 13 bases that match TRBD2. The CDR3 consists of 18 residues. J gave up 3 bases and V 4 bases, and 12 bases lay outside the gene matches. Germline values: CDR1 SGHDN, CDR2 FVKESK. As DNA, the CDR3 is TGTGCCAGCAGCCCAGGACTAGCGGGGGCCACCGACCTCTACGAGCAGTACTTC. As protein: CASSPGLAGATDLYEQYF.

The chain has TRBV7-2 and TRBJ2-7, with D hard to call. Germline CDR1 is SGHTA and CDR2 is FQGNSA. With 2 bases removed from V and 5 bases from J, the gap between germline ends came to 7 bases. The CDR3 is made up of 12 amino acids. CDR3 protein: CASSLRWDEQYF. CDR3 nucleotide sequence: TGTGCCAGCAGCTTACGGTGGGACGAGCAGTACTTC.

The chain couples TRBV6-5 to TRBJ1-1; unclear D gene. The length of the CDR3 is 11 residues. CDR1 and CDR2 from the germline V gene are MNHEY and SVGAGI. V lost 9 bases, J lost 5 bases, and 10 bases lay in between. This CDR3 reads CASRRATEAFF. The CDR3 bases are TGTGCCAGTCGTCGGGCTACTGAAGCTTTCTTT.

A single count supports this clone. The chain is built from TRBV6-1 and TRBJ1-1; D remains unclear. The CDR3 spans 11 residues. Germline V gene sequence: CDR1 MNHNS, CDR2 SASEGT. V was trimmed by 5 bases and J by 8 bases, leaving 9 bases between them. The CDR3 DNA sequence: TGTGCCAGCAGTCCACAGATAGAAGCTTTCTTT. Translated, it gives CASSPQIEAFF.

The chain links TRBV5-4 to TRBJ2-7, with a tentative D call TRBD1 (6 bases). The CDR3 contains 15 residues. Germline CDR1 reads SGHNT; CDR2 reads YYREEE (reference sequence). The ends were cut back, 0 bases at V and 1 base at J, with 11 bases in the middle. The CDR3 nucleotides read TGTGCCAGCAGCTTGGAGGGGCAGGGGTCCTACGAGCAGTACTTC. Protein sequence: CASSLEGQGSYEQYF.

The rearrangement uses TRBV7-9 and TRBJ1-1; D might be TRBD1 (5 bases). The CDR3 is 14 residues long. Germline V gene sequence: CDR1 SEHNR, CDR2 FQNEAQ (reference sequence). V lost 2 bases and J 5 bases, leaving 12 bases between the germline ends. CDR3 amino acids: CASSLYKGMTEAFF. The CDR3, as DNA: TGTGCCAGCAGCTTATACAAGGGGATGACTGAAGCTTTCTTT. Using reference TRBV7-9 and TRBJ1-1 for the parts outside the CDR3, the full variable domain is DTGVSQNPRHKITKRGQNVTFRCDPISEHNRLYWYRQTLGQGPEFLTYFQNEAQLEKSRLLSDRFSAERPKGSFSTLEIQRTEQGDSAMYLCASSLYKGMTEAFFGQGTRLTVV.

CDR3 nucleotide sequence: TGTGCCTGGAGGGAATTATACACTGAAGCTTTCTTT. Translation gives CAWRELYTEAFF. The rearrangement uses TRBV30 and TRBJ1-1; no clear D gene. Trimming took off 3 bases at V and 3 bases at J, with 8 bases between the two ends. The CDR3 sequence is 12 residues long. The V gene's germline CDR1 is GTSNPN and CDR2 SVGIG (reference sequence).

The rearrangement links TRBV9 to TRBJ2-1, with D tentatively TRBD1 or TRBD2 (6 bases each). The germline gives CDR1 SGDLS, CDR2 YYNGEE. This CDR3 has 14 residues. Trimming removed 3 bases from V and 3 bases from J, with 10 bases in between. CDR3: CASSGEGGYNEQFF. The CDR3 nucleotides are TGTGCCAGCAGCGGTGAGGGGGGCTACAATGAGCAGTTCTTC.

The chain recombines TRBV6-5 with TRBJ2-1; D ambiguous. CDR3 length: 14 amino acids. In germline, CDR1 is MNHEY, CDR2 SVGAGI. Trimming took off 4 bases at V and 5 bases at J, with 12 bases between the two ends. The DNA of the CDR3 is TGTGCCAGCAGTTGGGCTCGCGGCAACAATGAGCAGTTCTTC. Residues: CASSWARGNNEQFF.

Of note for this clone: At one of its ends the junction is not consistent with the germline gene, which may arise from a read error. V is TRBV7-7 and J is TRBJ1-2; no firm D call. From germline, CDR1 is SSHAT and CDR2 FNYEAQ (reference sequence). CDR3 size: 15 residues. CDR3 DNA sequence: TGTGCTAGCAGCTTAGGGTGGGCCGTGGACTATGGCTACACCTTC. Encoded protein: CASSLGWAVDYGYTF.

The chain couples TRBV19 to TRBJ1-2, with D unclear. The V end lost 0 bases, the J end lost 3 bases, and 8 bases lay between the germline ends. The V gene's germline CDR1 is LNHDA and CDR2 SQIVND (reference sequence). The length of the CDR3 is 14 residues. For the CDR3, the DNA is TGTGCCAGTAGTATAGATACAGCCTACTATGGCTACACCTTC. It encodes CASSIDTAYYGYTF.

The rearrangement links TRBV20-1 to TRBJ1-1; no firm D call. There are 10 residues in the CDR3. Trimming pared 6 bases from V and 2 bases from J, leaving 4 bases between. The germline V gene encodes CDR1 DFQATT and CDR2 SNEGSKA (reference sequence). The CDR3 loop reads CSAPNTEAFF. Here the CDR3 DNA reads TGCAGTGCGCCCAACACTGAAGCTTTCTTT.

This clone was seen once. The V gene is TRBV2, the J gene TRBJ1-5; tentative D call: TRBD1 (5 bases). The germline V gene encodes CDR1 SNHLY and CDR2 FYNNEI. Trimming cost V 8 bases and J 0 bases, with 17 bases left between them. The CDR3 extends over 16 amino acids. CDR3 sequence: CASGAGMYLSNQPQHF. In DNA form, the CDR3 reads TGTGCCAGCGGGGCGGGAATGTACCTTAGCAATCAGCCCCAGCATTTT. Looking up the rest from reference TRBV2 and TRBJ1-5 gives the full variable domain: EPEVTQTPSHQVTQMGQEVILRCVPISNHLYFYWYRQILGQKVEFLVSFYNNEISEKSEIFDDQFSVERPDGSNFTLKIRSTKLEDSAMYFCASGAGMYLSNQPQHFGDGTRLSIL.